This T cell receptor beta chain was sequenced in a study of T cell changes during pregnancy in multiple sclerosis. The protocol was immunoSEQ multiplex PCR, while the TCRdb copy is restricted to in-frame clones and leaves out a portion. The sample has roughly 100,000 clones, about nine tenths seen once. CDR3 size: 17 residues. With 3 bases removed from V and 0 bases from J, the gap between germline ends came to 12 bases. The germline V gene encodes CDR1 LGHNA and CDR2 YSLEER. Sequenced material: peripheral blood, taken after pregnancy. The clonotype originates from a female donor in good health, enrolled as a control in a pregnancy study. The chain combines TRBV4-3 with TRBJ2-6; D is perhaps TRBD1 (6 bases). DNA for the CDR3: TGCGCCAGCAGCCATCGGACAGAAAGCTCTGGGGCCAACGTCCTGACTTTC. Translated: CASSHRTESSGANVLTF.